This T cell receptor (beta chain) was sequenced for a study of blood T cell repertoires in COVID-19. Study at large: PBMCs, B-cell-depleted T cells, or T cells provided the cDNA or gDNA that made up the material.

Per germline, CDR1 KGHSH and CDR2 LQKENI. The V and J ends lost 6 bases and 2 bases respectively, with 18 bases between them. The CDR3 has 16 residues. Method: immunoSEQ multiplex PCR; TCRdb's copy keeps in-frame clones and lacks some. The sample includes 91,000 or so clones, around nine tenths of them seen just once. The V and J genes are TRBV18 and TRBJ2-3; D not certain. The TCR originated in a woman aged 50 to 65 in a cohort sampled during active COVID-19. The sample comprised peripheral blood. Written as DNA, the CDR3 is TGTGCCAGCTCCCTTCACGGTCCGGAGAACACAGATACGCAGTATTTT. It specifies CASSLHGPENTDTQYF.